The next 27 T cell receptor beta chains were all read from a single sample in a study of CD8+ T cells in alopecia areata. The authors sorted pooled cutaneous lymph node cells using CD4, CD8alpha, NKG2D, NKG2ACE and other markers. Following extraction, RNA underwent reverse transcription to cDNA, which served as the sequencing template. Profiled with immunoSEQ multiplex PCR; TCRdb holds only in-frame clones, not every one. The record shows roughly 260,000 clones for this sample, with no singletons present. Material: CD4+ T cells sorted from a lymph node. The receptors shown here come from a C3H/HeJ mouse with alopecia areata. For the strain, the MHC haplotype given is H2-k.

This clone has a handful of counts. Gene names and germline match the mouse. The read terminates 4 residues before the CDR3 end, so the remaining end is supplied by the germline J gene. The chain couples TRBV17 to TRBJ2-1, with TRBD1 as a possible D gene (8 bases). Germline values: CDR1 MNHDT, CDR2 YYDKIL. This CDR3 region has 13 residues. CDR3 DNA (partial): TGTGCTAGCAACAGGGGGGGGGAGGCT. Amino acid sequence: CASNRGGEA. The complete CDR3 sequence is CASNRGGEAEQFF.

This clone came up a few times. Mouse gene names apply. Read coverage stops 4 residues before the CDR3 terminus; the germline J gene supplies the remainder. Other DNA sequences from this sample encode an identical CDR3 as well. This sequence joins TRBV19 and TRBJ1-1; the D is unclear. Trimming stripped 0 bases from V and 1 base from J, with 4 bases between. CDR1 is FNHDT and CDR2 is SITEND in the germline V gene (reference sequence). CDR3 length: 13 amino acids. CDR3 residues: CASSIVGNTEVFF. CDR3 bases read: TGTGCCAGCAGTATAGTTGGAAACACA.

As for this clone: The listed genes are named as in mouse. The read finishes 4 residues shy of the CDR3 end, and the germline J gene is used to complete it. V usage is TRBV13-2 and J usage is TRBJ2-7, with D perhaps matching TRBD2 (7 bases). This CDR3 comprises 14 residues. The germline V gene encodes CDR1 NNHNN and CDR2 SYGAGS (reference sequence). V was trimmed by 0 bases and J by 3 bases, leaving 10 bases between them. The sequenced part of the CDR3 DNA is TGTGCCAGCGGTGATGAGGGGGGCCTCTAT. This sequence encodes CASGDEGGLY. The entire CDR3 sequence reads CASGDEGGLYEQYF.

This clone has just a few counts. Each gene name is a mouse one. The read gets to within 4 residues of the CDR3 end, and the germline J gene fills in the rest. The chain recombines TRBV3 with TRBJ2-4; 11 positions match TRBD2. The CDR3 sequence is 17 residues long. Germline V CDR1 and CDR2: SNHLY, FYNGKV (reference sequence). J gave up 1 base and V 5 bases, and 8 bases lay outside the gene matches. The CDR3 loop reads CASSLTGGAQGQNTLYF. CDR3 bases read: TGTGCCAGCAGCCTCACTGGGGGGGCGCAAGGTCAAAAC.

This clone has just a few counts. Gene labels here are mouse ones. The sequenced CDR3 bases are TGTGCTAGCAGTCTGTCTCCGGGACAAAAATAT. Residues: CASSLSPGQKY. The full CDR3 protein reads CASSLSPGQKYEQYF. This sequence joins TRBV17 and TRBJ2-7; TRBD1 might be the D (6 bases). Sequencing ends 4 residues short of the CDR3 end; the germline J gene provides the rest. Germline assignment: CDR1 MNHDT and CDR2 YYDKIL. The CDR3 runs to 15 residues.

This clone appeared many times. Gene names and germline refer to mouse. The CDR3 extends 4 residues past the end of the read, so its final part is completed from the germline J gene. This sample also contains other DNA sequences that code for the same CDR3. The chain joins TRBV1 to TRBJ2-7, with 11 bases identical to TRBD1. This CDR3 is 15 amino acids long. Germline loops: CDR1 NSQYPW, CDR2 LRSPGD (reference sequence). Unmatched junction bases numbered 1, after V lost 0 bases and J lost 3 bases. The CDR3: CTCSADGTGGYEQYF. CDR3 DNA, as far as it was read: TGCACCTGCAGTGCAGATGGGACAGGGGGCTAT.

There are a few counts of this clone. The listed genes are named as in mouse. The CDR3 extends 3 residues past the end of the read, so its final part is completed from the germline J gene. V is TRBV13-1 and J is TRBJ1-6; the match to TRBD1 covers 8 bases. TRBJ1-6 is known as an ORF, though its function is uncertain. Unmatched junction bases numbered 1, after V lost 4 bases and J lost 1 base. The CDR3 sequence is 15 residues long. Germline CDR1 is NSHNY and CDR2 is SYGAGN. This CDR3 reads CASSPGGSYNSPLYF. The sequenced part of the CDR3 DNA is TGTGCCAGCAGTCCAGGGGGCTCCTATAATTCGCCC.

Only a few counts were recorded for this clone. The genes are named according to mouse. The CDR3 extends 4 residues past the end of the read, so its final part is completed from the germline J gene. The J gene is TRBJ2-5, the V gene TRBV13-3; tentative D call: TRBD1 (6 bases). Looked up from germline, CDR1 is NNHDY and CDR2 is SYVADS. CDR3 size: 13 residues. Trimming left V 5 bases short and J 1 base short, with 8 bases between. The CDR3 loop reads CASRDRHQDTQYF. The DNA read from the CDR3 is TGTGCCAGCAGGGACAGACACCAAGAC.

On this clone itself: Gene names are mouse gene names. The read finishes 4 residues shy of the CDR3 end, and the germline J gene is used to complete it. Distinct nucleotide sequences in the sample also encode this CDR3. J is TRBJ2-4 and V is TRBV31; TRBD2 aligns across 9 bases. The germline gives CDR1 GKSSPN, CDR2 SITVG. The J segment lost 3 bases and the V segment lost 0 bases, leaving 1 base of the junction unmatched. The CDR3 is 14 amino acids. CDR3 region: CAWSLLGGQNTLYF. The sequenced CDR3 bases are TGTGCCTGGAGTCTACTGGGGGGCCAAAAC.

As for this clone: The genes and germline here are from mouse. The read terminates 4 residues before the CDR3 end, so the remaining end is supplied by the germline J gene. This chain uses TRBV13-3 with TRBJ2-3; possibly TRBD1 for D (5 bases). This CDR3 has 15 amino acids. Per the germline V gene, CDR1 is NNHDY and CDR2 is SYVADS. With 6 bases removed from V and 0 bases from J, the gap between germline ends came to 14 bases. CDR3 bases read: TGTGCCAGCAAGGGCGCAGGGAGTAGTGCAGAA. Amino acid sequence: CASKGAGSSAE. In full, the CDR3 reads CASKGAGSSAETLYF.

Comment on this clone: Gene names and germline match the mouse. The read finishes 4 residues shy of the CDR3 end, and the germline J gene is used to complete it. The chain is built from TRBV1 and TRBJ2-3; D gene uncertain. V lost 0 bases and J lost 4, with 5 bases in between. CDR3 length: 13 residues. Germline assignment: CDR1 NSQYPW and CDR2 LRSPGD (reference sequence). The chain's CDR3 is CTCSAETPETLYF. Partial CDR3 DNA: TGCACCTGCAGTGCAGAGACTCCAGAA.

This clone was observed a handful of times. The listed genes are named as in mouse. The CDR3 goes on 4 residues after the read ends, and that part is filled in from the germline J gene. This chain uses TRBV19 with TRBJ2-1, with 9 bases lining up with TRBD2. CDR1 and CDR2 from the germline V gene are FNHDT and SITEND (reference sequence). This CDR3 has 13 amino acids. The sequenced part of the CDR3 DNA is TGTGCCAGCAGTATCGGACTGGGGGCT. Its translation is CASSIGLGA. The whole CDR3 reads CASSIGLGAEQFF. Using reference TRBV19 and TRBJ2-1 for the parts outside the CDR3, the full variable domain is GGIITQTPKFLIGQEGQKLTLKCQQNFNHDTMYWYRQDSGKGLRLIYYSITENDLQKGDLSEGYDASREKKSSFSLTVTSAQKNEMAVFLCASSIGLGAEQFFGPGTRLTVL.

Turning to this clone: Gene labels here are mouse ones. The read is 3 residues too short to cover the CDR3 end, so that end is filled in from the germline J gene. Other nucleotide sequences in the sample specify the same CDR3. This chain connects TRBV13-3 to TRBJ1-6, with no clear D. TRBJ1-6 falls under the ORF class, with uncertain function. The V and J ends lost 4 bases and 4 bases respectively, with 6 bases between them. CDR3 size: 13 residues. The germline CDR1 and CDR2 sequences are NNHDY and SYVADS. The CDR3 sequence is CASSPFYNSPLYF. The CDR3 DNA, read in part, is TGTGCCAGCAGTCCTTTTTATAATTCGCCC.

As concerns this clone: Any gene name here is a mouse gene name. The CDR3 goes on 4 residues after the read ends, and that part is filled in from the germline J gene. This sample includes further DNA sequences coding for the same CDR3. The V gene is TRBV19, the J gene TRBJ2-7; no definite D call. Trimming stripped 4 bases from V and 0 bases from J, with 8 bases between. The CDR3 has 13 residues. The germline V gene has CDR1 FNHDT and CDR2 SITEND (reference sequence). This CDR3 reads CASSPQSSYEQYF. The CDR3 bases that were read are TGTGCCAGCAGTCCACAAAGCTCCTAT.

Details on this clone: Genes and germline come from the mouse. The CDR3 extends 4 residues past the end of the read, so its final part is completed from the germline J gene. Within the sample, other DNA sequences also encode this same CDR3. The chain employs TRBV29 and TRBJ2-5; D might be TRBD2 (5 bases). Germline V lookup: CDR1 MSHET, CDR2 SYDVDS. The CDR3 extends over 12 amino acids. CDR3 sequence: CASSSGRDTQYF. CDR3 DNA (partial): TGTGCTAGCAGTTCTGGGAGAGAC. The whole variable domain, filled in from reference TRBV29 and TRBJ2-5, reads DMKVTQMPRYLIKRMGENVLLECGQDMSHETMYWYRQDPGLGLQLIYISYDVDSNSEGDIPKGYRVSRKKREHFSLILDSAKTNQTSVYFCASSSGRDTQYFGPGTRLLVL.

This clone occurred a few times. Gene names are the mouse ones. Read sequence stops 4 residues before the CDR3 end, and the germline J gene provides the missing end. The rearrangement joins TRBV14 to TRBJ2-5, with a tentative D call TRBD1 (6 bases). The CDR3 is 14 residues long. The germline V gene encodes CDR1 SGHDT and CDR2 FRDEAV. Deletions cut 4 bases from V and 3 bases from J, with 12 bases between. The DNA read from the CDR3 is TGTGCCAGCAGTCACCGGGACATACAAGAC. This gives the protein CASSHRDIQD. From start to end, the CDR3 is CASSHRDIQDTQYF.

This clone was picked up a small number of times. These gene names are mouse names. The CDR3 end falls 4 residues outside the read, so it is completed with the germline J gene. The chain couples TRBV14 to TRBJ2-5; D perhaps matches TRBD2 (6 bases). V shed 4 bases and J shed 0 bases, with 6 bases lying between them. The germline CDR1 and CDR2 sequences are SGHDT and FRDEAV. The CDR3 extends over 13 amino acids. The DNA read from the CDR3 is TGTGCCAGCAGTCTGGGGAACCAAGAC. Residues: CASSLGNQD. The entire CDR3 protein is CASSLGNQDTQYF.

This clone was seen a few times. The gene names here belong to mouse. The read stops 4 residues short of the end of the CDR3; the missing end is completed from the germline J gene. Within the sample, other DNA sequences also encode this same CDR3. The chain couples TRBV13-1 to TRBJ2-5; 10 nucleotides line up with TRBD1. CDR1 NSHNY and CDR2 SYGAGN come from the germline V gene. V lost 3 bases, J lost 3 bases, and 4 bases stayed unmatched. The CDR3 totals 15 residues. CDR3 bases read: TGTGCCAGCAGTGCCCGGGACAGGGGTCAAGAC. It is translated as CASSARDRGQD. The whole CDR3 reads CASSARDRGQDTQYF.

A note on this clone: The listed genes are named as in mouse. The read comes to an end 4 residues before the CDR3 does, leaving the germline J gene to fill in the end. At the DNA level, this CDR3 is encoded by other sequences in the same sample as well. The chain uses TRBV12-1 and TRBJ2-3; 10 bases match TRBD2. Germline V gene data show CDR1 as SGHSN and CDR2 as HYEKVE. The CDR3 is 15 residues long. J was trimmed by 3 bases and V by 2 bases; bases with no gene match: 4. The covered CDR3 bases are TGTGCCAGCTCTCCCACTGGGGGGGAGGCAGAA. Protein product: CASSPTGGEAE. The complete CDR3 reads CASSPTGGEAETLYF.

Remarks on this clone: Germline and genes: mouse. The read terminates 4 residues ahead of where the CDR3 ends, so the germline J gene completes it. V gene TRBV13-2 combines with J gene TRBJ2-1, with 7 bases lining up with TRBD2. Germline V CDR1 and CDR2: NNHNN, SYGAGS (reference sequence). The CDR3 length is 13 residues. The sequenced CDR3 bases are TGTGCCAGCGGTCCGACTGGGAGGGCT. This gives the protein CASGPTGRA. The full CDR3 protein reads CASGPTGRAEQFF.

This clone has just a few counts. The gene names given are mouse names. With the read ending 4 residues before the CDR3 end, the germline J gene is used to fill in that end. Other DNA sequences of this sample code for an identical CDR3. The V gene is TRBV13-3, the J gene TRBJ2-7; D possibly corresponds to TRBD1 (6 bases). Germline V gene lookup returns CDR1 NNHDY and CDR2 SYVADS. V was trimmed by 4 bases and J by 0 bases, leaving 8 bases between them. The CDR3 runs to 13 residues. The CDR3 loop is CASSTGSSYEQYF. CDR3 DNA (partial): TGTGCCAGCAGTACAGGGAGCTCCTAT.

The table lists this clone with a few counts. Germline and genes here are mouse. The read finishes 4 residues shy of the CDR3 end, and the germline J gene is used to complete it. The V gene is TRBV5, the J gene TRBJ1-2; TRBD1 matches 8 bases. This CDR3 has 15 residues. The junction had 4 bases not matched to a gene; V was cut back by 4 bases and J by 0 bases. In germline, CDR1 is LGHNA, CDR2 YNLKQL (reference sequence). The CDR3 DNA, read in part, is TGTGCCAGCAGCCCGGGACAGGAAACAAACTCC. This sequence encodes CASSPGQETNS. In full, the CDR3 is CASSPGQETNSDYTF.

A note on this clone: Any gene name here is a mouse gene name. The read comes to an end 3 residues before the CDR3 does, leaving the germline J gene to fill in the end. J is TRBJ1-6 and V is TRBV5, with 8 nucleotides matching TRBD1. TRBJ1-6 is an ORF, with its function uncertain. The V segment lost 5 bases and the J segment 2 bases; nucleotides outside the gene matches: 5. The V gene's germline CDR1 is LGHNA and CDR2 YNLKQL (reference sequence). The CDR3 is made up of 16 amino acids. CDR3 protein: CASSSGQGAYNSPLYF. The sequenced part of the CDR3 DNA is TGTGCCAGCAGCAGTGGACAGGGCGCCTATAATTCGCCC.

Only a few counts were recorded for this clone. These gene names are mouse names. The same CDR3 also results from other DNA sequences found in this sample. The part of the CDR3 DNA that was read is TGTGCCAGCAGTGATGGTGGGACTGGGGGTGCT. Translating gives CASSDGGTGGA. The CDR3 in its entirety is CASSDGGTGGAEQFF. The chain has TRBV13-1 and TRBJ2-1; TRBD2 aligns across 11 bases. From the germline J gene comes the end of the CDR3, since the read stops 4 residues before it. The length of the CDR3 is 15 residues. After removal of 0 bases from V and 6 bases from J, the junction contained 2 bases not matched to a gene. CDR1 and CDR2 (germline): NSHNY, SYGAGN.

This clone showed up just a few times. Mouse gene names apply. The read gets to within 4 residues of the CDR3 end, and the germline J gene fills in the rest. This sample includes further DNA sequences coding for the same CDR3. This sequence joins TRBV13-1 and TRBJ2-5; the D gene is possibly TRBD1 (7 bases). This CDR3 is built from 14 residues. The germline V gene has CDR1 NSHNY and CDR2 SYGAGN. With 3 bases removed from V and 2 bases from J, the gap between germline ends came to 10 bases. The part of the CDR3 DNA that was read is TGTGCCAGCAGTGGAGGGGGCGGCCAAGAC. It is translated as CASSGGGGQD. The whole CDR3 is CASSGGGGQDTQYF.

Turning to this clone: Each gene name is a mouse one. The read gets to within 4 residues of the CDR3 end, and the germline J gene fills in the rest. Other DNA sequences in the same sample also yield this CDR3. The J gene is TRBJ2-1, the V gene TRBV13-3, with 7 positions matching TRBD1. Germline-derived CDR1 and CDR2 are NNHDY and SYVADS. Germline trimming cut 5 bases from V and 1 base from J; bases unmatched to any gene: 3. The CDR3 extends over 14 amino acids. Here the CDR3 reads CASSRQGNYAEQFF. The part of the CDR3 DNA that was read is TGTGCCAGCAGCCGACAGGGAAACTATGCT.

This clone was counted between two and nine times. The listed genes are named as in mouse. The read gets to within 4 residues of the CDR3 end, and the germline J gene fills in the rest. Other DNA sequences from this sample encode an identical CDR3 as well. The rearrangement links TRBV13-3 to TRBJ2-4, with D tentatively TRBD1 (6 bases). Per germline, CDR1 NNHDY and CDR2 SYVADS. V gave up 2 bases and J gave up 0 bases, with 7 bases separating them. There are 14 residues in the CDR3. The CDR3 spells CASSEDSSQNTLYF. The part of the CDR3 DNA that was read is TGTGCCAGCAGTGAGGACAGTAGTCAAAAC.